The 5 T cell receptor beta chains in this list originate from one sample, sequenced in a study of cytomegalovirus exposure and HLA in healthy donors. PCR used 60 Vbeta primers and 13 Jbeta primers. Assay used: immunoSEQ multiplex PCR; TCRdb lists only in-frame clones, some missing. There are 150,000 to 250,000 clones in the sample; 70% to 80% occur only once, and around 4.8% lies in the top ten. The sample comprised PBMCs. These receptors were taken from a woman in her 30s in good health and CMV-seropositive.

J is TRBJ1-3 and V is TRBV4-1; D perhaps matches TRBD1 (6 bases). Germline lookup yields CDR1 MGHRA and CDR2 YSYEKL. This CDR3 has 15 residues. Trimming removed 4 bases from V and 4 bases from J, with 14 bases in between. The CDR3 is CASSREGGNGNTIYF. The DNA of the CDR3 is TGCGCCAGCAGCCGAGAAGGGGGAAACGGAAACACCATATATTTT.

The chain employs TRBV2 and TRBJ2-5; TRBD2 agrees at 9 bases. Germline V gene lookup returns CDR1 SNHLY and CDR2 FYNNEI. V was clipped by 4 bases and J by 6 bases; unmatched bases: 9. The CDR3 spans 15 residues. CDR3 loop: CASSARREGEKTQYF. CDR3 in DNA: TGTGCCAGCAGTGCGAGGCGGGAGGGCGAAAAGACCCAGTACTTC.

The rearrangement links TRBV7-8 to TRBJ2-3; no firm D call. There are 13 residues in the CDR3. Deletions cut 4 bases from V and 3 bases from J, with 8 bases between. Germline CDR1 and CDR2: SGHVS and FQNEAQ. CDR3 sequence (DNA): TGTGCCAGCAGCTCGTCCGGGACAGATACGCAGTATTTT. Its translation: CASSSSGTDTQYF.

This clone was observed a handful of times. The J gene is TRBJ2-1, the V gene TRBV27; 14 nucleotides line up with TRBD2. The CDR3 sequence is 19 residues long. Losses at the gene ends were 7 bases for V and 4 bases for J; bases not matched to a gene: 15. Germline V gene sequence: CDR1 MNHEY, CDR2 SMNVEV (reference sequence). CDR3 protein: CASITGTSGGPLRYNEQFF. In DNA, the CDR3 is TGTGCCAGCATTACCGGGACTAGCGGGGGCCCCCTTCGTTACAATGAGCAGTTCTTC.

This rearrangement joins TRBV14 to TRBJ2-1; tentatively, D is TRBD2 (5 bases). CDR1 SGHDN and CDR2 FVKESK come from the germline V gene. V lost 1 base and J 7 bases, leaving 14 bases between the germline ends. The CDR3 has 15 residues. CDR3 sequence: CASSQVSLRGNEQFF. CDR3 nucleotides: TGTGCCAGCAGCCAAGTGTCCCTCCGAGGGAATGAGCAGTTCTTC.